The entry below describes one T cell receptor beta chain. These data belong to a study of blood T cell repertoires in COVID-19. Study background: Collection of acute and convalescent COVID-19 samples took place in the United States, Italy and Spain. PBMCs, B-cell-depleted T cells, or T cells were the source of the cDNA or gDNA that made up the material.

CDR1 is SGHAT, CDR2 FQDESV, per germline (reference sequence). The V gene end was trimmed by 3 bases and the J gene end by 10 bases; junction bases not matched to a gene: 11. The CDR3 is 14 amino acids. Original processing methods: From reference gene primer amplification, estimates of nucleated cell counts were derived. Produced via immunoSEQ multiplex PCR; TCRdb's table is partial and in-frame only. That table gives V, J and clone size, and the DNA gave D and trimming. The sample has about 140,000 clones, 70% to 90% seen once. Sample: peripheral blood. The source is a woman of 80 years or more with acute or convalescent COVID-19. The rearrangement uses TRBV11-1 and TRBJ1-1; 7 bases agree with TRBD1. The CDR3 loop is CASSLTGQRVIAFF. The CDR3 DNA follows: TGTGCCAGCAGCTTGACGGGACAGCGCGTTATAGCTTTCTTT.